This T cell receptor (beta chain) was observed in a study of shared clonotypes between healthy human individuals. Recent acute infections and vaccinations were absent in the healthy HIV-negative adult donors. This CDR3 spans 16 amino acids. V shed 0 bases and J shed 1 base, with 7 bases lying between them. CDR1 is LNHNV, CDR2 YYDKDF, per germline (reference sequence). As originally analysed: ImmunoSEQ output held junction-only sequences without quality scores, so filtering differed. TCRdb keeps only in-frame clones here, not all; method: immunoSEQ multiplex PCR. D and trimming come from the DNA, and the V and J calls and clone size come from that table. The sample carries 2 million to 2.5 million clones, around 95% recorded once.

The clonotype comes from a man between 18 and 29 years old in good health. The sequenced sample consisted of naive CD4+ T cells sorted from blood. The subset was: CD45RA+ positively selected. This rearrangement joins TRBV15 to TRBJ2-6; D unclear. The CDR3 is CATSRDAVSGANVLTF. The CDR3 nucleotides read TGTGCCACCAGCAGAGATGCGGTATCTGGGGCCAACGTCCTGACTTTC. The variable domain in full, completed from reference TRBV15 and TRBJ2-6, reads DAMVIQNPRYQVTQFGKPVTLSCSQTLNHNVMYWYQQKSSQAPKLLFHYYDKDFNNEADTPDNFQSRRPNTSFCFLDIRSPGLGDTAMYLCATSRDAVSGANVLTFGAGSRLTVL.